These T cell receptor beta chains were read from a single sample in a study of blood T cells in healthy people across ages. One entry per CDR3 protein, called by TCRdb with MiXCR from the 5' RACE reads. This sample has fewer than 950,000 distinct CDR3 sequences, with around half found just once. Sequences were obtained from blood. These receptors all stem from a man at least 80 years old in good health. Each CDR3 is given with its conserved first and last residue.

TRBJ2-7	TRBV5-1	CASSWDLGTYEQYF
TRBJ1-1	TRBV3-1	CASSQDQVDTEAFF
TRBJ1-1	TRBV4-1	CASSHTGETFF
TRBJ1-2	TRBV3-1	CASSQEGGQLILCGYTF
TRBJ2-3	TRBV6-5	CASSYSTGGRADTQYF
TRBJ1-6	TRBV12-3/TRBV12-4	CASSLPGLYNSPLHF
TRBJ1-1	TRBV5-1	CASSPWAEGTEAFF
TRBJ2-1	TRBV20-1	CSARPSLAGIYNEQFF
TRBJ2-1	TRBV2	CATQRGRGEYNEQFF
TRBJ2-1	TRBV2	CASSVTGGYEQFF
TRBJ2-3	TRBV20-1	CSARDQQGLDTQYF
TRBJ2-3	TRBV12-2	CASRLGSAGPQYF
TRBJ1-2	TRBV12-3/TRBV12-4	CASSFGGVDGYTF
TRBJ1-2	TRBV3-1	CASSPPGSSYYGYTF
TRBJ2-3	TRBV2	CASSPGRGADTQYF
.	TRBV5-1	CASSSTALQGYEQYF
TRBJ1-5	TRBV15	CATSGTGVDNQPQHF
TRBJ2-2	TRBV7-2	CASSLGLAGLRAGELFF
TRBJ2-5	TRBV5-1	CASSLALVFRGETQYF
.	TRBV20-1	CSAPRGQDEQYF
TRBJ2-5	TRBV18	CASSPVRQETQYF
TRBJ2-4	TRBV5-1	CASSLGGGREQYF
TRBJ2-1	TRBV7-2	CASSLRLRPYNEQFF
TRBJ1-1	TRBV6-1	CASSEQEGTEAFF
TRBJ2-7	TRBV5-1	CASSLDGASSYEQYF
TRBJ1-2	TRBV10-3	CAISEAGGGYTF
TRBJ2-1	TRBV10-3	CAISRGSYNEQFF
TRBJ2-1	TRBV9	CASSPPRGSSYNEQFF
TRBJ2-3	TRBV11-2	CASSLGLSDTQYF
TRBJ1-5	TRBV5-1	CASSFAINRGHGQPQHF
TRBJ2-1	TRBV28	CASRVGRDLGQFF
TRBJ2-1	TRBV12-3/TRBV12-4	CASSRDRESSYEQFF
TRBJ1-4	TRBV29-1	CSVTGRFNEKLFF
TRBJ2-4	TRBV27	CASASLWLAGDTKNIQYF
TRBJ2-3	TRBV29-1	CSVHRDRDSDTQYF
TRBJ1-2	TRBV5-6	CASSVRGTGGYGYTF
TRBJ2-3	TRBV29-1	CSVIPPGDTQYF
TRBJ1-1	TRBV6-5	CASSYLTAMNTEAFF
TRBJ2-5	TRBV24-1	CATSDWGETQYF
TRBJ1-4	TRBV27	CASSFLGRVNEKLFF
TRBJ2-7	TRBV18	CASSPGRSSYGQYF
TRBJ1-4	TRBV10-3	CAISPGQGSSEKLFF